Shown below are 9 T cell receptor beta chains from a single sample sequenced in a study of T cell responses to AZD1222 COVID-19 vaccine. Using immunoSEQ multiplex PCR, the repertoire was profiled, and TCRdb retains in-frame clones only, with some absent. The table has around 88,000 clones, 88% seen once. The specimen comprised peripheral blood, sampled on day 0 of MenACWY control vaccination. These receptors were collected from an adult in good health.

The chain uses TRBV6-5 and TRBJ1-3; D might be TRBD1 (6 bases). The CDR3 runs to 14 residues. Germline lookup yields CDR1 MNHEY and CDR2 SVGAGI. Trimming stripped 4 bases from V and 6 bases from J, with 13 bases between. The CDR3, as DNA: TGTGCCAGCAGTTTCGACAGGACCTTAAACACCATATATTTT. This codes for CASSFDRTLNTIYF.

This clone occurred a few times. The V and J genes are TRBV19 and TRBJ1-6; D is ambiguous. Germline V gives CDR1 LNHDA, CDR2 SQIVND (reference sequence). The CDR3 is made up of 12 amino acids. The V and J ends lost 3 bases and 8 bases respectively, with 5 bases between them. The CDR3 bases are TGTGCCAGTAGTATTCAGGATTCACCCCTCCACTTT. It yields the protein CASSIQDSPLHF.

The chain couples TRBV19 to TRBJ1-5; D is possibly TRBD1 (5 bases). This CDR3 region has 16 residues. The V gene's germline CDR1 is LNHDA and CDR2 SQIVND (reference sequence). Trimming removed 4 bases at V and 2 bases at J, with 15 bases between. The CDR3 nucleotides are TGTGCCAGTAGTAATCCTCAGGGTATGGGCAATCAGCCCCAGCATTTT. Protein sequence: CASSNPQGMGNQPQHF. Full variable domain (missing parts from reference TRBV19 and TRBJ1-5): DGGITQSPKYLFRKEGQNVTLSCEQNLNHDAMYWYRQDPGQGLRLIYYSQIVNDFQKGDIAEGYSVSREKKESFPLTVTSAQKNPTAFYLCASSNPQGMGNQPQHFGDGTRLSIL.

This chain uses TRBV7-2 with TRBJ2-7, with TRBD2 matching 7 bases. V lost 1 base to trimming and J lost 3 bases; unmatched junction nucleotides: 9. Germline CDR1 reads SGHTA; CDR2 reads FQGNSA. The CDR3 has 16 residues. Here the CDR3 reads CASSLDSSGSYYEQYF. The CDR3 bases are TGTGCCAGCAGCTTAGACTCTAGCGGATCCTACTACGAGCAGTACTTC. The variable domain in full, with the rest retrieved from reference TRBV7-2 and TRBJ2-7, is GAGVSQSPSNKVTEKGKDVELRCDPISGHTALYWYRQSLGQGLEFLIYFQGNSAPDKSGLPSDRFSAERTGGSVSTLTIQRTQQEDSAVYLCASSLDSSGSYYEQYFGPGTRLTVT.

The chain couples TRBV9 to TRBJ2-1; 8 bases are a match to TRBD2. CDR3 length: 16 amino acids. Losses at the gene ends were 0 bases for V and 4 bases for J; bases not matched to a gene: 6. Germline assignment: CDR1 SGDLS and CDR2 YYNGEE. The CDR3 coding sequence is TGTGCCAGCAGCGTAGCGGGGGGGCAGGGGTACAATGAGCAGTTCTTC. Residues: CASSVAGGQGYNEQFF.

The genes are TRBV5-1 and TRBJ2-3; D may be TRBD2 (6 bases). Looked up from germline, CDR1 is SGHRS and CDR2 is YFSETQ. The V gene lost 3 bases and the J gene lost 2 bases, with 16 bases spanning the gap. The length of the CDR3 is 16 residues. DNA of the CDR3: TGCGCCAGCAGCTGGAATGGGAGGCCTGACACAGATACGCAGTATTTT. It codes for CASSWNGRPDTDTQYF. The entire variable domain, with the rest obtained from reference TRBV5-1 and TRBJ2-3, is as follows: KAGVTQTPRYLIKTRGQQVTLSCSPISGHRSVSWYQQTPGQGLQFLFEYFSETQRNKGNFPGRFSGRQFSNSRSEMNVSTLELGDSALYLCASSWNGRPDTDTQYFGPGTRLTVL.

The chain uses TRBV18 and TRBJ1-5; D is unclear. Per the germline V gene, CDR1 is KGHSH and CDR2 is LQKENI. The CDR3 has 13 residues. The V gene lost 5 bases and the J gene lost 6 bases, with 11 bases spanning the gap. Here the CDR3 reads CASSLGGSQPQHF. The DNA of the CDR3 is TGTGCCAGCTCATTGGGTGGGAGTCAGCCCCAGCATTTT.

V and J are TRBV7-7 and TRBJ2-2, with 10 bases that match TRBD1. Per the germline V gene, CDR1 is SSHAT and CDR2 is FNYEAQ (reference sequence). The CDR3 contains 14 residues. V dropped 5 bases and J dropped 7; count of bases not matched to a gene: 4. This chain's CDR3 is CASSPDRGFGELFF. The CDR3 bases are TGTGCCAGCAGCCCGGACAGGGGGTTCGGGGAGCTGTTTTTT.

The rearrangement links TRBV5-1 to TRBJ1-1; possible D gene TRBD1, 5 bases. The CDR3 is 13 amino acids. Germline CDR1 is SGHRS and CDR2 is YFSETQ. V lost 4 bases and J lost 12, with 19 bases in between. The CDR3 nucleotides read TGCGCCAGCAGCCAAGGGGAGGGTGGAAAAACTTTCTTT. It encodes CASSQGEGGKTFF.